These T cell receptor beta chains were read from a single sample in a study of blood T cell repertoires in COVID-19. This table comes from immunoSEQ multiplex PCR, and its TCRdb copy is limited to in-frame clones, with some not included. Among roughly 100,000 clones, approximately 86% were seen once, and the ten largest hold 1.5% to 2%. The source material was peripheral blood. Receptor source: a man older than 75 with acute or convalescent COVID-19. Both conserved end residues are part of each CDR3. Each record gives: CDR3 protein, J gene, V gene.

CDR3: CAISPDRMNTEAFF; J: TRBJ1-1; V: TRBV10-3
CDR3: CASSLLSGTGGGYEQYF; J: TRBJ2-7; V: TRBV5-1
CDR3: CASSYGVSQAQETQYF; J: TRBJ2-5; V: TRBV7-2
CDR3: CASSLGTPLGQYF; J: TRBJ2-7; V: TRBV28
CDR3: CASSNGRVDTQYF; J: TRBJ2-3; V: TRBV19
CDR3: CASTGSVNTGELFF; J: TRBJ2-2; V: TRBV7-3
CDR3: CASSLFGSGVPYNEQFF; J: TRBJ2-1; V: TRBV11-3
CDR3: CASSLAIGGNEQFF; J: TRBJ2-1; V: TRBV7-9
CDR3: CASSLGGQGVSGNTIYF; J: TRBJ1-3; V: TRBV5-4
CDR3: CASSLDSGYQPQHF; J: TRBJ1-5; V: TRBV5-8
CDR3: CSVCFSTGTLQYF; J: TRBJ2-3; V: TRBV29-1
CDR3: CASAWWGADTQYF; J: TRBJ2-3; V: TRBV19
CDR3: CASSPWDRVWTGYTF; J: TRBJ1-2; V: TRBV28
CDR3: CASSGTSSYEQYF; J: TRBJ2-7; V: TRBV19
CDR3: CAISESGRVNGYTF; J: TRBJ1-2; V: TRBV10-3
CDR3: CAWSVSLSGNTIYF; J: TRBJ1-3; V: TRBV30
CDR3: CASRWTPGNGPYNEQFF; J: TRBJ2-1; V: TRBV5-4
CDR3: CASSYRGVNTGELFF; J: TRBJ2-2; V: TRBV11-2
CDR3: CASSLGQGNQPQHF; J: TRBJ1-5; V: TRBV3-1/TRBV3-2
CDR3: CASGAGTLSNQPQHF; J: TRBJ1-5; V: TRBV2
CDR3: CASSGERAYNEQFF; J: TRBJ2-1; V: TRBV2
CDR3: CASSVAQGNIQYF; J: TRBJ2-4; V: TRBV9
CDR3: CASMASGSQGETQYF; J: TRBJ2-5; V: TRBV5-1
CDR3: CASSPTSGLYEQYF; J: TRBJ2-7; V: TRBV5-4
CDR3: CSVLQRTSRYNEQFF; J: TRBJ2-1; V: TRBV29-1
CDR3: CASSLGLAGIYEQYF; J: TRBJ2-7; V: TRBV5-1
CDR3: CASSLAESNEQFF; J: TRBJ2-1; V: TRBV7-2
CDR3: CASSQPTLFPNEKLFF; J: TRBJ1-4; V: TRBV23-1
CDR3: CASSSGQGNTGELFF; J: TRBJ2-2; V: TRBV7-3
CDR3: CASSFAGVGNEQFF; J: TRBJ2-1; V: TRBV5-1
CDR3: CSASPTGLAGWNEQFF; J: TRBJ2-1; V: TRBV20-1
CDR3: CAWLDRTAKVTDTQYF; J: TRBJ2-3; V: TRBV30
CDR3: CASSLQLARTYEQYF; J: TRBJ2-7; V: TRBV5-1
CDR3: CASSPHVTSGDYNEQFF; J: TRBJ2-1; V: TRBV4-3
CDR3: CASGRTSGRGANVLTF; J: TRBJ2-6; V: TRBV5-1
CDR3: CASTVDRARYGYTF; J: TRBJ1-2; V: TRBV6-5
CDR3: CASRTGGDNEKLFF; J: TRBJ1-4; V: TRBV28